What follows is one T cell receptor beta chain and its context. Its matching antigen is unknown. The assay was immunoSEQ multiplex PCR, and TCRdb's table has in-frame clones only and misses some. The data contain 110,000 or so clones, about 82% of them seen just once; the ten biggest clones take up roughly 5.3%. This record belongs to a study of cytomegalovirus exposure and HLA in healthy donors. The overall study: A later analysis reported the 120 or so validation repertoires used the same platform as the approximately 700 first-cohort repertoires. Study-wide results and limits: Testing in vitro showed a few CMV-associated chains specific for CMV antigens.

The CDR3 runs to 13 residues. Per germline, CDR1 SGHTA and CDR2 FQGNSA. The ends were cut back, 1 base at V and 7 bases at J, with 8 bases in the middle. The sample was PBMCs. The origin of this receptor is a man aged 18 to 30 in good health and CMV-seronegative. V and J are TRBV7-2 and TRBJ1-5; D possibly corresponds to TRBD1 (5 bases). CDR3 sequence (DNA): TGTGCCAGCAGCTTAGACAGGAGCCAGCCCCAGCATTTT. This translates into CASSLDRSQPQHF.